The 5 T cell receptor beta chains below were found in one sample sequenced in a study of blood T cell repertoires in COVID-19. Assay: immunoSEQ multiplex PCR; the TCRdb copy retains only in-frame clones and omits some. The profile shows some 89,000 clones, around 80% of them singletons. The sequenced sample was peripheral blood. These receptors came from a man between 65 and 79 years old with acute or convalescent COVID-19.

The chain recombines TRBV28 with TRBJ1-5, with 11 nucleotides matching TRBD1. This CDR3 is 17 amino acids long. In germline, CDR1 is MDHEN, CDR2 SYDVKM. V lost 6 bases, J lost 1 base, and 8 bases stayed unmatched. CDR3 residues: CASSGQGAPWSNQPQHF. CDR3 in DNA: TGTGCCAGCAGCGGACAGGGGGCTCCATGGAGCAATCAGCCCCAGCATTTT.

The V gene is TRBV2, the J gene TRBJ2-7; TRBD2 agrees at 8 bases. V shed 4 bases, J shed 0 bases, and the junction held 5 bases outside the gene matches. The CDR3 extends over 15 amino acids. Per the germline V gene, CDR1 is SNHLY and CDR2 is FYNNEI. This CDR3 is CASSGAAGASYEQYF. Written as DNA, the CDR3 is TGTGCCAGCAGTGGGGCAGCGGGGGCCTCCTACGAGCAGTACTTC.

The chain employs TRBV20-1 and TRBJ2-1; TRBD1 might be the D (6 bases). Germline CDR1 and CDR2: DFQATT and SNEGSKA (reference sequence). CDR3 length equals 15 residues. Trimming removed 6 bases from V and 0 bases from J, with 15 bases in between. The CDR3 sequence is CSASVGQLSYNEQFF. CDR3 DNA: TGCAGTGCGAGTGTTGGACAGCTCTCCTACAATGAGCAGTTCTTC.

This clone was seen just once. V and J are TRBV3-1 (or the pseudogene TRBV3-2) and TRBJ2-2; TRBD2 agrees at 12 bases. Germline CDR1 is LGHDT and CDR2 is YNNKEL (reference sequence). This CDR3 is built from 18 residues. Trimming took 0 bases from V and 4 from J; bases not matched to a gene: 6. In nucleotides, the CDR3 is TGTGCCAGCAGCCAAGATCTAGCGGGGGGGCTGGGCACCGGGGAGCTGTTTTTT. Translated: CASSQDLAGGLGTGELFF.

The CDR3 sequence: CASSPEANTEAFF. CDR3 coding DNA: TGTGCCAGCAGCCCCGAGGCTAACACTGAAGCTTTCTTT. The chain employs TRBV7-9 and TRBJ1-1; D not resolved. The CDR3 contains 13 residues. Germline CDR1 is SEHNR and CDR2 is FQNEAQ (reference sequence). The ends were cut back, 5 bases at V and 2 bases at J, with 9 bases in the middle.